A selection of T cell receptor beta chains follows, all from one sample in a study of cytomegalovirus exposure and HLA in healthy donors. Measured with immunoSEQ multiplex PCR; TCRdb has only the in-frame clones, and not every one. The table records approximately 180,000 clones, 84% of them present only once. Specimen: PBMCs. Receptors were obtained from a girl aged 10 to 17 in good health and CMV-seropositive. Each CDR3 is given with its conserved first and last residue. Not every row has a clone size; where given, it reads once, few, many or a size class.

CDR3 protein: CASGPRTKGEQYF
clone size: .
V gene: TRBV7-3

CDR3 protein: CASSIGEENTEAFF
clone size: .
V gene: TRBV19

CDR3 protein: CASRTSGGSTDTQYF
clone size: .
V gene: TRBV5-1

CDR3 protein: CASSFTGGTSYEQYF
clone size: once
V gene: TRBV7-9

CDR3 protein: CASSWANQPQHF
clone size: once
V gene: TRBV25-1

CDR3 protein: CASRQRVKDTQYF
clone size: .
V gene: TRBV6-5

CDR3 protein: CASSAEGGSYGYTF
clone size: few
V gene: TRBV6-4

CDR3 protein: CASSAQGQNYGYTF
clone size: .
V gene: TRBV6-1

CDR3 protein: CASSLDVNTEAFF
clone size: few
V gene: TRBV11-2

CDR3 protein: CASSTPIDRVGYGYTF
clone size: .
V gene: TRBV5-4

CDR3 protein: CASSFVDRGSYEQYF
clone size: .
V gene: TRBV7-9

CDR3 protein: CASSPGGQPMNTEAFF
clone size: .
V gene: TRBV18

CDR3 protein: CASSGWGQGSRRQFF
clone size: few
V gene: TRBV2

CDR3 protein: CASSLKPGQLPYEQYF
clone size: .
V gene: TRBV11-3

CDR3 protein: CATSKGDSTSGELFF
clone size: .
V gene: TRBV15

CDR3 protein: CASSKVGGGNTIYF
clone size: .
V gene: TRBV21-1

CDR3 protein: CAWSVQAAYEQYF
clone size: .
V gene: TRBV30

CDR3 protein: CASSSPVEGAHGYTF
clone size: .
V gene: TRBV28

CDR3 protein: CASSRPGQEETQYF
clone size: once
V gene: TRBV7-9

CDR3 protein: CASSIRDRAFGYTF
clone size: .
V gene: TRBV5-1

CDR3 protein: CATKQQGSHDEQYF
clone size: .
V gene: TRBV5-4

CDR3 protein: CASSLLVAGAFAEAFF
clone size: .
V gene: TRBV5-1

CDR3 protein: CASSHDRVGGYTF
clone size: .
V gene: TRBV18

CDR3 protein: CASSVASGRKNSPLHF
clone size: .
V gene: TRBV9

CDR3 protein: CASSPPTRTGPTDTQYF
clone size: few
V gene: TRBV9

CDR3 protein: CASSASGATSDGYTF
clone size: .
V gene: TRBV9

CDR3 protein: CASGGLPEGLTDTQYF
clone size: few
V gene: TRBV5-1

CDR3 protein: CASSHFPATNEKLFF
clone size: .
V gene: TRBV4-1

CDR3 protein: CASSTGGLYQPQHF
clone size: .
V gene: TRBV4-2

CDR3 protein: CASSFYLHVNTEAFF
clone size: .
V gene: TRBV7-2

CDR3 protein: CASSPPLTWRSYEQYF
clone size: .
V gene: TRBV7-9

CDR3 protein: CASRDRVGGYTF
clone size: .
V gene: TRBV5-4

CDR3 protein: CSVDLAMDTQYF
clone size: .
V gene: TRBV29-1

CDR3 protein: CASSSRDTYYNSPLHF
clone size: once
V gene: TRBV2

CDR3 protein: CASSYRQGWTGNTIYF
clone size: .
V gene: TRBV6-5

CDR3 protein: CASSPNRDSGGYTF
clone size: .
V gene: TRBV7-9

CDR3 protein: CASSLLRGQETQYF
clone size: .
V gene: TRBV11-2

CDR3 protein: CASSQGGVGYGYTF
clone size: .
V gene: TRBV23-1

CDR3 protein: CASSPVSGHQAEAFF
clone size: .
V gene: TRBV18

CDR3 protein: CASSIEVDYGYTF
clone size: .
V gene: TRBV2

CDR3 protein: CASSLALGSRETQYF
clone size: once
V gene: TRBV5-8

CDR3 protein: CASSVNTLGEKLFF
clone size: .
V gene: TRBV9

CDR3 protein: CASSPPWGQNYGYTF
clone size: .
V gene: TRBV25-1

CDR3 protein: CASSPGHVDTEAFF
clone size: .
V gene: TRBV5-8

CDR3 protein: CASSQTTTGELFF
clone size: .
V gene: TRBV4-1

CDR3 protein: CASSPQGNTEVFF
clone size: .
V gene: TRBV18

CDR3 protein: CASSQAGVPNTEAFF
clone size: .
V gene: TRBV14

CDR3 protein: CASSVVSGVGAEAFF
clone size: .
V gene: TRBV9

CDR3 protein: CASSPREGNGNTIYF
clone size: .
V gene: TRBV6-1

CDR3 protein: CASSPERGAYEQFF
clone size: few
V gene: TRBV7-2

CDR3 protein: CASSPRRLLNTEAFF
clone size: once
V gene: TRBV18

CDR3 protein: CASSTWQFKETQYF
clone size: .
V gene: TRBV21-1